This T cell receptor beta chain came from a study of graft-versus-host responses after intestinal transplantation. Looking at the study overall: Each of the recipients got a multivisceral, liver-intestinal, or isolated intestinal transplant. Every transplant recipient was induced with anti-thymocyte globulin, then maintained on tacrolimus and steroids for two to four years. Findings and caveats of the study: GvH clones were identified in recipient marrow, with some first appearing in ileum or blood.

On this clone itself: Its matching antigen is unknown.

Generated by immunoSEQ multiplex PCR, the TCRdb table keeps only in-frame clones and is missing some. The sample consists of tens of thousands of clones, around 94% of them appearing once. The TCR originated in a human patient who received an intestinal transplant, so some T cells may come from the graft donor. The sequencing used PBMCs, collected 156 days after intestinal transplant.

The CDR3 protein is CASSLGTGEPISTDTQYF. The CDR3 DNA sequence: TGTGCCAGCAGCTTAGGGACAGGAGAACCTATTAGCACAGATACGCAGTATTTT. The J gene is TRBJ2-3, the V gene TRBV7-9; 7 nucleotides agree with TRBD1. V lost 1 base, J lost 0 bases, and 10 bases stayed unmatched. The length of the CDR3 is 18 residues. Germline V gene sequence: CDR1 SEHNR, CDR2 FQNEAQ (reference sequence).